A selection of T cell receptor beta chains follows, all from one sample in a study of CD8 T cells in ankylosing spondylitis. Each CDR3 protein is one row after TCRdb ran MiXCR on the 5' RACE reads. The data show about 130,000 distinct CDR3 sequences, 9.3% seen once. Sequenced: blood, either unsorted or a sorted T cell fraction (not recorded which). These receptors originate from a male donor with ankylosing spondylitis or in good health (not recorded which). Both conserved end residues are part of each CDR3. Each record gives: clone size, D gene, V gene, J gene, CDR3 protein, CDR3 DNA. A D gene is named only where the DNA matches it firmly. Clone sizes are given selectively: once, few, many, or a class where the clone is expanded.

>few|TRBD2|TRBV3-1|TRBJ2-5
CASSQPTSGNQETQYF
TGTGCCAGCAGCCAACCGACTAGCGGGAACCAAGAGACCCAGTACTTC
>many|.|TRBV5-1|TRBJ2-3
CASSLTLQGRGADTQYF
TGCGCCAGCAGCTTGACCTTACAGGGAAGAGGGGCAGATACGCAGTATTTT
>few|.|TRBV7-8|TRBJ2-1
CASSVRGVSSYNEQFF
TGTGCCAGCAGCGTCAGAGGGGTGAGCTCCTACAATGAGCAGTTCTTC
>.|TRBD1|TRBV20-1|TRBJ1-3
CSARQGSGNTIYF
TGCAGTGCACGACAGGGGTCCGGAAACACCATATATTTT
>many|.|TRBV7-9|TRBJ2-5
CASSLIPEETQYF
TGTGCCAGCAGCTTAATACCAGAAGAGACCCAGTACTTC
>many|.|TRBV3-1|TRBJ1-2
CASSQAYGVAGYGYTF
TGTGCCAGCAGCCAAGCCTACGGGGTTGCGGGGTATGGCTACACCTTC
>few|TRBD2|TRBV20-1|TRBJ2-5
CSAGFGGASGSIKTQYF
TGCAGTGCGGGCTTCGGCGGCGCTAGCGGGAGTATCAAGACCCAGTACTTC
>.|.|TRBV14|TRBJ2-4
CASSPLVELAKNIQYF
TGTGCCAGCAGCCCTCTAGTAGAGTTAGCCAAAAACATTCAGTACTTC
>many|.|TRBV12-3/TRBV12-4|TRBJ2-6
CASSLGTPLITF
TGTGCCAGCAGTTTAGGGACGCCACTTATAACTTTC
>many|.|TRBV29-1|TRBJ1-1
CSVPEKGNTEAFF
TGCAGCGTACCTGAAAAGGGCAACACTGAAGCTTTCTTT
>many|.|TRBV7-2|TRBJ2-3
CASSSVDTQYF
TGTGCCAGCAGTTCGGTAGATACGCAGTATTTT
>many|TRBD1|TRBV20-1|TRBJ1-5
CSATGQGDNQPQHF
TGCAGTGCTACCGGACAGGGCGACAATCAGCCCCAGCATTTT
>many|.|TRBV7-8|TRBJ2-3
CASLTLGAPTDTQYF
TGTGCCTCCCTTACGTTGGGGGCCCCCACAGATACGCAGTATTTT
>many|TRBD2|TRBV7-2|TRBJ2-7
CASSLDGGSSYEQYF
TGTGCCAGCAGCTTAGACGGCGGGAGCTCCTACGAGCAGTACTTC
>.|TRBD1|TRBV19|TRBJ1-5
CASSIRTGVDGNQPQHF
TGTGCCAGTAGTATTAGGACAGGGGTGGACGGCAATCAGCCCCAGCATTTT
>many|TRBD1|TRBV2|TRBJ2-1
CADRTQGFGGQFF
TGTGCCGACCGTACACAGGGGTTTGGTGGGCAGTTCTTC
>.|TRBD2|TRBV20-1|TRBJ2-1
CSVSAGVKSPSGYNEQFF
TGCAGTGTTTCAGCGGGAGTAAAGAGTCCCTCCGGCTACAATGAGCAGTTCTTC
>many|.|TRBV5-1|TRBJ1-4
CASSLVGGDEKLFF
TGCGCCAGCAGCTTGGTTGGAGGAGATGAAAAACTGTTTTTT
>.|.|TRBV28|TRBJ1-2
CAIYIGPGGYTF
TGTGCCATCTATATAGGACCGGGGGGCTACACCTTC